This T cell receptor beta chain was identified in a study of graft-versus-host responses after intestinal transplantation. In the study overall: Recipients received multivisceral, liver-intestinal, or isolated intestinal transplants.

Trimming removed 4 bases from V and 2 bases from J, with 12 bases in between. Germline values: CDR1 SGDLS, CDR2 YYNGEE. This CDR3 contains 15 residues. Assay used: immunoSEQ multiplex PCR; TCRdb lists only in-frame clones, some missing. Here the sample spans approximately 80,000 clones, about 88% being singletons. On this clone itself: The antigen remains unidentified.

The chain couples TRBV9 to TRBJ2-2, with D possibly being TRBD1 (5 bases). The sequencing used unstimulated CD4+ T cells sorted from spleen or lymph node cells, collected before intestinal transplant. The receptor's source is a human donor who received an intestinal transplant. Here the CDR3 DNA reads TGTGCCAGCAGCCCCCCGCAGGGAAACACCGGGGAGCTGTTTTTT. This codes for CASSPPQGNTGELFF.